The 13 T cell receptor beta chains below come from one sample, sequenced in a study of beta chain features in type 1 diabetes. Expressed TCRB transcripts got sequenced, as all isolated RNA was reverse transcribed. Libraries were prepared by immunoSEQ multiplex PCR; TCRdb keeps only in-frame clonotypes and omits some of them. The sample carries 450,000 or so clones, about an eighth recorded once. Sequencing was performed on naive CD4+ T cells from blood. Source of these receptors: a woman aged 18-35 years in good health.

The genes are TRBV18 and TRBJ2-1; possibly TRBD1 for D (6 bases). The V gene lost 3 bases and the J gene lost 7 bases, with 10 bases spanning the gap. Germline loops: CDR1 KGHSH, CDR2 LQKENI. This CDR3 has 13 residues. In DNA, the CDR3 is TGTGCCAGCTCACCGGGGGCCGGGAATGAGCAGTTCTTC. It translates to CASSPGAGNEQFF.

This clone was counted between two and nine times. The chain joins TRBV10-3 to TRBJ2-3, with TRBD2 matching over 10 bases. The CDR3 spans 16 residues. Germline V gene lookup returns CDR1 ENHRY and CDR2 SYGVKD. V shed 3 bases, J shed 4 bases, and the junction held 7 bases outside the gene matches. CDR3 coding DNA: TGTGCCATCAGTGACGTGACTAGCGGGTGGGCAGATACGCAGTATTTT. It translates to CAISDVTSGWADTQYF.

This clone showed up just a few times. This chain links TRBV4-1 with TRBJ1-1, with TRBD1 identical over 7 bases. Trimming at V came to 1 base and at J to 5 bases, leaving 10 bases not matched to a gene. The CDR3 covers 16 residues. Germline CDR1 and CDR2: MGHRA and YSYEKL. CDR3 DNA sequence: TGCGCCAGCAGCCAAGCTCCCGACAGGGCGAGGACTGAAGCTTTCTTT. Amino acids: CASSQAPDRARTEAFF.

V and J are TRBV29-1 and TRBJ1-3, with D tentatively TRBD1 (5 bases). CDR3 size: 16 residues. Germline CDR1 reads SQVTM; CDR2 reads ANQGSEA. Trimming left V 4 bases short and J 4 bases short, with 20 bases between. CDR3 residues: CSVATFLGTGGNTIYF. The CDR3 DNA reads TGCAGCGTTGCTACCTTTCTGGGCACAGGCGGAAACACCATATATTTT.

This chain links TRBV12-5 with TRBJ2-2, with TRBD1 matching 7 bases. V lost 2 bases to trimming and J lost 2 bases; unmatched junction nucleotides: 14. Per germline, CDR1 LGHNT and CDR2 FRNRAP. The CDR3 sequence is 19 residues long. The CDR3 sequence is CASGLLPRGTALNTGELFF. The CDR3 DNA sequence: TGTGCTAGTGGTTTGCTGCCACGAGGGACAGCGCTAAACACCGGGGAGCTGTTTTTT.

This chain links TRBV27 with TRBJ2-5, with TRBD1 identical over 9 bases. Germline V CDR1 and CDR2: MNHEY, SMNVEV (reference sequence). Trimming at V came to 1 base and at J to 5 bases, leaving 2 bases not matched to a gene. This CDR3 has 14 residues. The CDR3 sequence: CASSLLGTGETQYF. CDR3 DNA: TGTGCCAGCAGTTTATTAGGGACAGGGGAGACCCAGTACTTC.

A few counts support this clone. The genes are TRBV7-3 and TRBJ2-5; TRBD1 might be the D (5 bases). Trimming cost V 8 bases and J 5 bases, with 21 bases left between them. This CDR3 has 15 amino acids. Germline V gene data show CDR1 as SGHTA and CDR2 as FQGTGA. CDR3 region: CASRDRNKLWETQYF. The DNA of the CDR3 is TGTGCCAGCCGCGACAGAAATAAGTTATGGGAGACCCAGTACTTC.

The chain recombines TRBV6-5 with TRBJ1-2; maybe TRBD1 (5 bases). Germline-derived CDR1 and CDR2 are MNHEY and SVGAGI. CDR3 length equals 15 residues. Between the trimmed V and J ends, which lost 6 bases and 7 bases, there was a span of 21 bases. CDR3 sequence (DNA): TGTGCCAGCAGCCGCGGCGGCAGGGCGGTGCGTGGCTACACCTTC. This gives the protein CASSRGGRAVRGYTF.

This clone was picked up a small number of times. This chain connects TRBV7-9 to TRBJ2-3; 8 bases line up with TRBD2. The CDR3 has 16 residues. The junction had 13 bases not matched to a gene; V was cut back by 5 bases and J by 6 bases. Per germline, CDR1 SEHNR and CDR2 FQNEAQ (reference sequence). DNA for the CDR3: TGTGCCAGCAGCCCGCTTAGCGGGGCGCATTTCGATACGCAGTATTTT. Protein: CASSPLSGAHFDTQYF.

This chain uses TRBV19 with TRBJ1-5; the D is unclear. Deletions cut 5 bases from V and 3 bases from J, with 8 bases between. CDR1 and CDR2 from the germline V gene are LNHDA and SQIVND (reference sequence). The CDR3 sequence is 13 residues long. As DNA, the CDR3 is TGTGCCAGTAGTCAGGTCACCAATCAGCCCCAGCATTTT. Its translation is CASSQVTNQPQHF.

This clone was observed a few times. V gene TRBV7-9 combines with J gene TRBJ1-1; weak D call: TRBD1 (5 bases). V dropped 2 bases and J dropped 10 bases, with 14 bases sitting between them. CDR3 length: 13 residues. CDR1 and CDR2 from the germline V gene are SEHNR and FQNEAQ (reference sequence). The CDR3 here is CASSLNEGRGAFF. The CDR3 DNA follows: TGTGCCAGCAGCTTAAACGAGGGGCGCGGAGCTTTCTTT.

This clone was found a few times. This sequence joins TRBV7-9 and TRBJ1-5; perhaps TRBD1 as D (6 bases). Per germline, CDR1 SEHNR and CDR2 FQNEAQ (reference sequence). The length of the CDR3 is 15 residues. The V end was cut by 1 base, the J end by 6 bases, with 13 bases between. The CDR3: CASSLGTAAGQPQHF. The CDR3 bases are TGTGCCAGCAGCTTAGGGACAGCCGCCGGTCAGCCCCAGCATTTT.

This clone appeared a few times. The J gene is TRBJ1-2, the V gene TRBV20-1; D unresolved. Germline V gives CDR1 DFQATT, CDR2 SNEGSKA (reference sequence). The CDR3 runs 11 residues. V was trimmed by 5 bases and J by 4 bases, leaving 8 bases between them. DNA for the CDR3: TGCAGTGCTGGTGTGATCTATGGCTACACCTTC. Amino acids: CSAGVIYGYTF.